This TCR beta chain was obtained from a study of beta chain features in type 1 diabetes. Overall study context: Across every sample, 85 million to 120 million sorted cells were examined in total. General observations from the study: Diminished insertions and augmented deletions at VDJ junctions characterized type 1 diabetes patients. The similarity of naive, central memory and Treg TCRB repertoires appeared greater among patients than among healthy donors.

Cell sorting via CD45RO/CCR7/CD25/CD127/CD95/CD27 was performed to obtain CD4+ naive, central memory, regulatory and stem cell-like memory cells. The CDR3 is 13 amino acids. The V and J ends lost 6 bases and 6 bases respectively, with 16 bases between them. Germline V gene sequence: CDR1 SGHKS, CDR2 YYEKEE (reference sequence). The isolated RNA, all of it, was reverse transcribed, so expressed TCRB transcripts were what got sequenced. The table came from immunoSEQ multiplex PCR; TCRdb's copy has only in-frame clones and leaves some out. The table lists 200,000 to 250,000 clones, around 9.6% of them singletons. This clone was counted a few times. What it binds is unknown.

The specimen was naive CD4+ T cells from blood. The gene calls are TRBV5-5 and TRBJ2-7; weak D call: TRBD2 (6 bases). The sequence came from a woman aged 18 to 35 in good health. The CDR3 nucleotides read TGTGCCAGCAACGAGGCTAGCGACAGCGAGCAGTACTTC. This translates into CASNEASDSEQYF.